A selection of T cell receptor beta chains follows, all from one sample in a study of blood T cell repertoires in COVID-19. Clones were sequenced by immunoSEQ multiplex PCR, and TCRdb holds only the in-frame ones, with some missing. The profile shows 200,000 to 250,000 clones, approximately 80% of them singletons. Sequences were obtained from peripheral blood. The origin of the receptors is a man aged 25 to 40 with active or convalescent COVID-19. CDR3s include the opening cysteine and the closing phenylalanine or tryptophan. D genes are given only for firm matches. Rows may omit the clone size; those that give it use once, few, many or a size class.

j_call | clone_size | d_call | v_call | cdr3_nt | cdr3_aa
TRBJ1-2 | . | TRBD1 | TRBV2 | TGTGCCAGCAGTCGGACAGGGGGTAACGATGGCTACACCTTC | CASSRTGGNDGYTF
TRBJ1-5 | . | TRBD1 | TRBV28 | TGTGCCAGCAGGATCGTACAGGGGGATAATCAGCCCCAGCATTTT | CASRIVQGDNQPQHF
TRBJ2-2 | . | TRBD2 | TRBV6-2/TRBV6-3 | TGTGCCAGCAGCCGACGATTGGGACTAGCGGGGACGAGGACCGGGGAGCTGTTTTTT | CASSRRLGLAGTRTGELFF
TRBJ1-3 | . | . | TRBV12-3/TRBV12-4 | TGTGCCAGCAGTCATACAGGAGGGGACACCATATATTTT | CASSHTGGDTIYF
TRBJ2-2 | . | . | TRBV6-5 | TGTGCCAGCAGTTACTCTGGGGGGAGTGGGACCGGGGAGCTGTTTTTT | CASSYSGGSGTGELFF
TRBJ2-5 | . | . | TRBV9 | TGTGCCAGCAGCGTAGGGGTAGCGGAAGAGACCCAGTACTTC | CASSVGVAEETQYF
TRBJ2-1 | few | TRBD2 | TRBV24-1 | TGTGCCACCAGTGAGGGTTCTAGCGGGAGGGCCAAGGGTGAGCAGTTCTTC | CATSEGSSGRAKGEQFF
TRBJ1-1 | . | TRBD1 | TRBV6-6 | TGTGCCAGCAGCATTAAGGGGGCAGTCACTGAAGCTTTCTTT | CASSIKGAVTEAFF
TRBJ2-7 | once | . | TRBV12-3/TRBV12-4 | TGTGCCAGCAGCCCGGGGACTCGGCGGGAGCAGTACTTC | CASSPGTRREQYF
TRBJ2-7 | . | TRBD1 | TRBV27 | TGTGCCAGCAGTTTAAACCCGAGCAGGGGGTTCGGCGAGCAGTACTTC | CASSLNPSRGFGEQYF
TRBJ1-4 | . | . | TRBV2 | TGTGCCAGCGGGGCCGGGACTAATGAAAAACTGTTTTTT | CASGAGTNEKLFF
TRBJ2-3 | . | . | TRBV30 | TGTGCCTGGAGTGAAGGAGAAACAGATACGCAGTATTTT | CAWSEGETDTQYF
TRBJ1-6 | many | . | TRBV19 | TGTGCCAGCCATCTAAGCTCCTATAATTCACCCCTCCACTTT | CASHLSSYNSPLHF
TRBJ1-1 | . | TRBD1 | TRBV11-2 | TGTGCCAGCAGCTTAGGTACAGGGGGAAGAACTGAAGCTTTCTTT | CASSLGTGGRTEAFF
TRBJ1-1 | . | . | TRBV28 | TGTGCCAGCAACCGGGACTACACTGAAGCTTTCTTT | CASNRDYTEAFF
TRBJ1-2 | . | . | TRBV24-1 | TGTGCCACCAGTGATGGCAGGGTCCGATACTTC | CATSDGRVRYF
TRBJ1-3 | . | . | TRBV24-1 | TGTGCCACCAGTGATGTGGGGCAGGGTGGAAACACCATATATTTT | CATSDVGQGGNTIYF
TRBJ2-4 | . | TRBD1 | TRBV27 | TGTGCCAGCAGTGGGGACAGGGGGAAAAACATTCAGTACTTC | CASSGDRGKNIQYF
TRBJ2-7 | . | TRBD2 | TRBV7-2 | TGTGCCAGCAGCCCTCGGACTAGCGGGAGTAGTGGCGAGCAGTACTTC | CASSPRTSGSSGEQYF
TRBJ2-1 | . | TRBD2 | TRBV10-3 | TGTGCCATCAGCGGTAGCGGGAGAGGGGAATCCTACAATGAGCAGTTCTTC | CAISGSGRGESYNEQFF
TRBJ2-7 | . | . | TRBV5-6 | TGTGCCAGCAGCTTGGCTAGCTCGGGCGAGCAGTACTTC | CASSLASSGEQYF
TRBJ2-3 | . | TRBD1 | TRBV19 | TGTGCCAGTAGTATAGCCCCGGACAGGCCAGATACGCAGTATTTT | CASSIAPDRPDTQYF
TRBJ2-5 | . | . | TRBV3-1/TRBV3-2 | TGTGCCAGCAGCCTGCAGGGTCAAGAGACCCAGTACTTC | CASSLQGQETQYF
TRBJ2-1 | . | . | TRBV28 | TGTGCCAGCAGTTCCCGGGGAGCGGACTCCTACAATGAGCAGTTCTTC | CASSSRGADSYNEQFF
TRBJ1-1 | . | . | TRBV7-6 | TGTGCCAGCAGCTTGGGGGACGGGGGAAACACTGAAGCTTTCTTT | CASSLGDGGNTEAFF
TRBJ1-1 | . | . | TRBV5-1 | TGCGCCAGCAGCTTGCCGGGTGGCACTGAAGCTTTCTTT | CASSLPGGTEAFF
TRBJ2-5 | . | TRBD2 | TRBV3-1/TRBV3-2 | TGTGCCAGCAGCCGGGCGGCGGGGGGGCCTGTGAGGGAGACCCAGTACTTC | CASSRAAGGPVRETQYF
TRBJ2-7 | . | TRBD1 | TRBV12-3/TRBV12-4 | TGTGCCAGCAGTATGACAGGGGTGTACGAGCAGTACTTC | CASSMTGVYEQYF
TRBJ1-5 | . | . | TRBV28 | TGTGCCAGCAGTCGTCAGGGAAGAAGTCAGCCCCAGCATTTT | CASSRQGRSQPQHF
TRBJ2-2 | . | TRBD2 | TRBV28 | TGTGCCCGCCACCAGGGACTAGCGGGGGGGGGCGGGGAGCTGTTTTTT | CARHQGLAGGGGELFF
TRBJ2-4 | . | . | TRBV30 | TGTGCCTGGAGTCCCACAGGGATGGCCAAAAACATTCAGTACTTC | CAWSPTGMAKNIQYF
TRBJ2-4 | . | TRBD2 | TRBV30 | TGTGCCCTCCGACTAGCGGGAGCCAAAAACATTCAGTACTTC | CALRLAGAKNIQYF
TRBJ2-5 | . | . | TRBV5-4 | TGTGCCAGCACCCCGACAGGGGAGGGAGAGACCCAGTACTTC | CASTPTGEGETQYF
TRBJ1-5 | few | . | TRBV5-4 | TGTGCCAGCAGCTTTTGGGGCAAGGATCAGCCCCAGCATTTT | CASSFWGKDQPQHF
TRBJ2-7 | . | . | TRBV7-9 | TGTGCCAGCAGCCTGAGCTACGAGCAGTACTTC | CASSLSYEQYF
TRBJ1-1 | . | TRBD1 | TRBV10-3 | TGTGCCATCAGGGAGAGGGGGCTTGGTGAAGCTTTCTTT | CAIRERGLGEAFF
TRBJ1-1 | . | . | TRBV11-2 | TGTGCCAGCAGCTCCGTTAAGAACACTGAAGCTTTCTTT | CASSSVKNTEAFF
TRBJ1-1 | . | . | TRBV6-5 | TGTGCCAGCAGTTACTCCGGAAGGGGCACTGAAGCTTTCTTT | CASSYSGRGTEAFF
TRBJ1-4 | few | TRBD1 | TRBV6-5 | TGTGCCAGCAGTACCGGGACAGTGGCGGAAAAACTGTTTTTT | CASSTGTVAEKLFF
TRBJ1-5 | once | . | TRBV18 | TGTGCCAGCTCCCCCAGCGTCCCAAATAGCAATCAGCCCCAGCATTTT | CASSPSVPNSNQPQHF
TRBJ2-3 | . | TRBD1 | TRBV7-6 | TGTGCCAGCAGGGACAGGGCGTGGGATACGCAGTATTTT | CASRDRAWDTQYF
TRBJ2-1 | . | . | TRBV29-1 | TGCAGCGCCGGGACAGCGGGTCGGGGTGAGCAGTTCTTC | CSAGTAGRGEQFF
TRBJ1-3 | . | . | TRBV28 | TGTGCCAGCAGTTTGCAGGGGCCCTCTGGAAACACCATATATTTT | CASSLQGPSGNTIYF
TRBJ1-1 | . | . | TRBV29-1 | TGCAGCGTAGGGAGAGGGAACACTGAAGCTTTCTTT | CSVGRGNTEAFF
TRBJ2-7 | few | . | TRBV2 | TGTGCCAGCAGTGAACAACTAGCTGTTAACTACGAGCAGTACTTC | CASSEQLAVNYEQYF
TRBJ1-6 | . | TRBD1 | TRBV6-5 | TGTGCCAGCAGGGACAGGGGAAATGAATCACCCCTCCACTTT | CASRDRGNESPLHF
TRBJ2-7 | . | TRBD2 | TRBV19 | TGTGCCAGTAGTCCCTTCCTCCTAGCGGGAGTATCGGGCGAGCAGTACTTC | CASSPFLLAGVSGEQYF
TRBJ1-5 | . | . | TRBV18 | TGTGCCAGCTCACCACAGGGGCATAGCAATCAGCCCCAGCATTTT | CASSPQGHSNQPQHF
TRBJ2-3 | . | . | TRBV30 | TGTGCCTGGGGTAAAGGGGCGGATACGCAGTATTTT | CAWGKGADTQYF
TRBJ2-3 | . | TRBD2 | TRBV4-2 | TGTGCCAGCAGCCAAGAGGGAGGGAATTTCCCAGATACGCAGTATTTT | CASSQEGGNFPDTQYF
TRBJ2-7 | few | TRBD1 | TRBV30 | TGTGCCTGGAGTGTTGGGACAGGGTCATACGAGCAGTACTTC | CAWSVGTGSYEQYF
TRBJ2-1 | . | . | TRBV29-1 | TGCAGCGTTGCCTGGGACACCACGGGTTCTGAGCAGTTCTTC | CSVAWDTTGSEQFF